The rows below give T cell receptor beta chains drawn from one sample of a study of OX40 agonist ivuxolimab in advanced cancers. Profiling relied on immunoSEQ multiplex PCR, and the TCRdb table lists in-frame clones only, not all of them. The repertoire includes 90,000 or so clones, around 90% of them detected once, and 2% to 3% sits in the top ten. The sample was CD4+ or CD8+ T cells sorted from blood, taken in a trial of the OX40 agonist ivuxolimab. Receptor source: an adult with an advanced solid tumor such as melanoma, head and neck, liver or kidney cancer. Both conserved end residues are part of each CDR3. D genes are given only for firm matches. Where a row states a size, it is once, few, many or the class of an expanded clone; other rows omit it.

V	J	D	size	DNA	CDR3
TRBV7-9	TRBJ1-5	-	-	TGTGCCAGCAGCCCCTCCAATCAGCCCCAGCATTTT	CASSPSNQPQHF
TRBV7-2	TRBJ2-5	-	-	TGTGCCAGCAGCTTACCGGGGCTTGAGACCCAGTACTTC	CASSLPGLETQYF
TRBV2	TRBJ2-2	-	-	TGTGCCAGCAGTGGACCCGTTTCCGGGGAGCTGTTTTTT	CASSGPVSGELFF
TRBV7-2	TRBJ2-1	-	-	TGTGCCAGCAGCTTAAAGATCGTGGGAGTCGGTTACAATGAGCAGTTCTTC	CASSLKIVGVGYNEQFF
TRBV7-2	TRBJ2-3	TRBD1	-	TGTGCCAGCAGCTCAGACAGGGGCCTAGATACGCAGTATTTT	CASSSDRGLDTQYF
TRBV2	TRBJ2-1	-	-	TGTGCCAGCAGCGCTAATTTACTAGGGAGCTCCTACAATGAGCAGTTCTTC	CASSANLLGSSYNEQFF
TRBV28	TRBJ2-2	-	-	TGTGCCAGCAGTGAAAACACCGGGGAGCTGTTTTTT	CASSENTGELFF
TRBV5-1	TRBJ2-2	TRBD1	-	TGCGCCAGCAGCCAGACACAGGGGGTCTATGGGACCGGGGAGCTGTTTTTT	CASSQTQGVYGTGELFF
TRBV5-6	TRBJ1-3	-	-	TGTGCCAGCAGCTTGGACCGAGGAAACACCATATATTTT	CASSLDRGNTIYF
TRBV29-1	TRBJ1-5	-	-	TGCAGCGTTGGGGGGGCGAGCGGTAGCAATCAGCCCCAGCATTTT	CSVGGASGSNQPQHF
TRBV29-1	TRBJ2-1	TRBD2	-	TGCAGCGCCCTGACTAGCGGGAGATACAATGAGCAGTTCTTC	CSALTSGRYNEQFF
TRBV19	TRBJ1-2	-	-	TGTGCCACTCAGAGGGCAGTTGCTAACTATGGCTACACCTTC	CATQRAVANYGYTF
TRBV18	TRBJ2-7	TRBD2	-	TGTGCCAGCTCACCCGGACTAGCGGGTGCCTACGAGCAGTACTTC	CASSPGLAGAYEQYF
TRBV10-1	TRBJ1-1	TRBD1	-	TGCGCCAGCAGTGAGGACAGGGTCACTGAAGCTTTCTTT	CASSEDRVTEAFF
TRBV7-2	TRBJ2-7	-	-	TGTGCCAGCAGCCCGGCAGCTAGCGCAAACTACGAGCAGTACTTC	CASSPAASANYEQYF
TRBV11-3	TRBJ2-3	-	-	TGTGCCAGCAGCATAGGCTGGGGGGCAGATACGCAGTATTTT	CASSIGWGADTQYF
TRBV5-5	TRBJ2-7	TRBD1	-	TGTGCCAGCAGCGCCACCCCGGGACAGGGAACCTACGAGCAGTACTTC	CASSATPGQGTYEQYF
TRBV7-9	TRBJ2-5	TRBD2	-	TGTGCCAGCAGCCGCGGACTAGTGAGCGAGACCCAGTACTTC	CASSRGLVSETQYF
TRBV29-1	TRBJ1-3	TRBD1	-	TGCAGCGCCCGGACAGGGGGCTCGAGGTTCTCTGGAAACACCATATATTTT	CSARTGGSRFSGNTIYF
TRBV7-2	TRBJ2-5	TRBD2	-	TGTGCCAGCGGCCCAGCGGGACTGTGGGAGACCCAGTACTTC	CASGPAGLWETQYF
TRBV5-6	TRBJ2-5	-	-	TGTGCCAGCAGCTTGACCGGCTGGGGGCGAGAGACCCAGTACTTC	CASSLTGWGRETQYF
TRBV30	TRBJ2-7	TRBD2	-	TGTGCCTGGAGCCTAGCGGGGCCCTACGAGCAGTACTTC	CAWSLAGPYEQYF
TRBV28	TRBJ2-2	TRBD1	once	TGTGCCAGCAATACTCCGGGACAGGGGAACACCGGGGAGCTGTTTTTT	CASNTPGQGNTGELFF
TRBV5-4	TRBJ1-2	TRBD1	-	TGTGCCAGCAGCAGACAGGGGGCTAACTATGGCTACACCTTC	CASSRQGANYGYTF
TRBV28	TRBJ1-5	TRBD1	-	TGTGCCAGCTTAGGACCCGGGACAGGGACGGGAAATCCGCATTTT	CASLGPGTGTGNPHF
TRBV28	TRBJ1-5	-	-	TGTGCCAGCAGGGGGGCGGTTCAGCCCCAGCATTTT	CASRGAVQPQHF
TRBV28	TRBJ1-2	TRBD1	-	TGTGCCAGCAGTTTAAACACAGGGGTCAGCTACACCTTC	CASSLNTGVSYTF
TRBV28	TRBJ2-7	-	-	TGTGCCAGCAATTCAGGAATTCGGGAGCAGTACTTC	CASNSGIREQYF
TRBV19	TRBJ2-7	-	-	TGTGCCAGTAGTATTACGGTTAGCTCCTACGAGCAGTACTTC	CASSITVSSYEQYF
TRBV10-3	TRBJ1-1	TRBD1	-	TGTGCCATCAGAGGGGACAGGGCCCCCTCGAACACTGAAGCTTTCTTT	CAIRGDRAPSNTEAFF
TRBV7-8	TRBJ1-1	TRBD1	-	TGTGCCAGCCAGGAGGGGGCAACTGAAGCTTTCTTT	CASQEGATEAFF
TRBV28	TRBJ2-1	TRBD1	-	TGTGCCAGCGGAACCCGGGACAGGGGGTACAATGAGCAGTTCTTC	CASGTRDRGYNEQFF
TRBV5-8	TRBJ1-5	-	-	TGTGCCAGCAGCTTGGGTCAGGGAGGTCAGCCCCAGCATTTT	CASSLGQGGQPQHF
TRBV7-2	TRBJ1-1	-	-	TGTGCCAGCAGCTTAGAATGGAGGAACACTGAAGCTTTCTTT	CASSLEWRNTEAFF
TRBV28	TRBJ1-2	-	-	TGTGCCAGCAGTCTTAGCCCCATCCTGACAGCCTATGGCTACACCTTC	CASSLSPILTAYGYTF
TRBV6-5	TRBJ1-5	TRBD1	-	TGTGCCAGCAGTCCCACAGGGGATCGACAGCCCCAGCATTTT	CASSPTGDRQPQHF
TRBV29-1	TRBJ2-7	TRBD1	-	TGCAGCGTAGGCAGACAGGGGACCCGAGAGCAGTACTTC	CSVGRQGTREQYF
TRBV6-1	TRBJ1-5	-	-	TGTGCCAGCAGCCTCAGTAATCAGCCCCAGCATTTT	CASSLSNQPQHF
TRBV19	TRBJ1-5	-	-	TGTGCCAGTAGTATGGAGGGGGTGATCTTAAATCAGCCCCAGCATTTT	CASSMEGVILNQPQHF
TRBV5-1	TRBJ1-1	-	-	TGCGCCAGCAATCCCACAGGGATTCTGAACACTGAAGCTTTCTTT	CASNPTGILNTEAFF
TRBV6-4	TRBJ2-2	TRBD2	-	TGTGCCAGCAGTCGGGGACTAGCGGGAGTTGACGGGGAGCTGTTTTTT	CASSRGLAGVDGELFF
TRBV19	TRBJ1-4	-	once	TGTGCCAGTAGTATAGAACGAAGGGGAGTACTGTTTTTT	CASSIERRGVLFF